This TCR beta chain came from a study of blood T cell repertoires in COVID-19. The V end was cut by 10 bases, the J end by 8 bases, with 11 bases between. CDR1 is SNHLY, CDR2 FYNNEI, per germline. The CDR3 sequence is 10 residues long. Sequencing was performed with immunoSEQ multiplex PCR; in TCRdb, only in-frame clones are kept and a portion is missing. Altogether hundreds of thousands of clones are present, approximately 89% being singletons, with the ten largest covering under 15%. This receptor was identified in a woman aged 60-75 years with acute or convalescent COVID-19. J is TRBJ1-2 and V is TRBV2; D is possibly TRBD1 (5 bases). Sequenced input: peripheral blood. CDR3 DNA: TGTGCCACTAGGGGAGGAGGCTACACCTTC. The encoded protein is CATRGGGYTF.